The 30 T cell receptor beta chains in this list originate from one sample, sequenced in a study of cytomegalovirus exposure and HLA in healthy donors (dated by TCRdb to 2016 to 2017). The library was produced with the immunoSEQ multiplex PCR assay. TCRdb obtained this table from immuneACCESS and retained in-frame rearrangements with V and J assigned. These tables miss some clones; where compared with another copy, unresolved V genes account for less than half of the shortfall, and the remainder is unexplained. The sample yields approximately 180,000 clones; about 82% were counted once. Jointly, the top ten make up over 1.3% of the sample. Material: PBMCs. The receptors were gathered from a woman under 30 in good health and CMV-seronegative.

The chain is built from TRBV11-1 and TRBJ2-2; 8 bases fit TRBD2. Trimming took 5 bases from V and 0 from J; bases not matched to a gene: 2. From germline, CDR1 is SGHAT and CDR2 FQDESV (reference sequence). This CDR3 comprises 15 residues. Here the CDR3 DNA reads TGTGCCAGCAGCGGTAGCGGGACGAACACCGGGGAGCTGTTTTTT. Translation gives CASSGSGTNTGELFF.

The J gene is TRBJ2-7, the V gene TRBV27, with 7 bases matching TRBD2. The CDR3 runs to 13 residues. The germline V gene encodes CDR1 MNHEY and CDR2 SMNVEV (reference sequence). Trimming cost V 8 bases and J 2 bases; bases outside gene matches: 6. CDR3 residues: CASGEGFPYEQYF. CDR3 DNA sequence: TGTGCCAGCGGGGAGGGATTTCCCTACGAGCAGTACTTC.

The CDR3 reads CASSDLGRLPTNEKLFF. The CDR3 DNA is TGTGCCAGCAGTGATCTGGGCAGGCTTCCAACTAATGAAAAACTGTTTTTT. The chain combines TRBV2 with TRBJ1-4; D remains ambiguous. The CDR3 totals 17 residues. With 3 bases removed from V and 0 bases from J, the gap between germline ends came to 14 bases. Germline CDR1 is SNHLY and CDR2 is FYNNEI.

CDR3 amino acids: CAWSVPGGEETQYF. The CDR3 bases are TGTGCCTGGAGTGTGCCAGGGGGCGAGGAGACCCAGTACTTC. The chain joins TRBV30 to TRBJ2-5; 8 bases fit TRBD1. From germline, CDR1 is GTSNPN and CDR2 SVGIG (reference sequence). This CDR3 is built from 14 residues. V gave up 0 bases and J gave up 5 bases; unmatched junction bases: 5.

This chain uses TRBV11-2 with TRBJ1-1; 7 nucleotides match TRBD1. This CDR3 region has 14 residues. Germline V gives CDR1 SGHAT, CDR2 FQNNGV. V gave up 7 bases and J gave up 1 base; unmatched junction bases: 6. The CDR3 DNA reads as TGTGCCAGCACCACTCGACAGGGGAACACTGAAGCTTTCTTT. Protein: CASTTRQGNTEAFF.

The gene calls are TRBV27 and TRBJ2-5, with a weak D call TRBD1 (6 bases). The CDR3 contains 15 residues. Between the trimmed V and J ends, which lost 2 bases and 2 bases, there was a span of 12 bases. Germline loops: CDR1 MNHEY, CDR2 SMNVEV (reference sequence). CDR3 in amino acids: CASSLAGTPQETQYF. The CDR3 region has the DNA TGTGCCAGCAGTTTAGCCGGGACACCGCAAGAGACCCAGTACTTC.

This chain connects TRBV25-1 to TRBJ2-7; 7 bases line up with TRBD1. The J segment lost 4 bases and the V segment lost 4 bases, leaving 7 bases of the junction unmatched. The CDR3 length is 14 residues. Germline CDR1 MGHDK, CDR2 SYGVNS. CDR3 DNA sequence: TGTGCCAGCAGTGGCTACAGGGGTGGGTACGAGCAGTACTTC. Protein sequence: CASSGYRGGYEQYF.

V usage is TRBV2 and J usage is TRBJ2-2; TRBD2 agrees at 9 bases. This CDR3 contains 15 residues. In germline, CDR1 is SNHLY, CDR2 FYNNEI. The V segment lost 5 bases and the J segment 0 bases; nucleotides outside the gene matches: 1. The CDR3 protein is CASSLAGPNTGELFF. The CDR3 nucleotides are TGTGCCAGCAGTCTAGCGGGGCCGAACACCGGGGAGCTGTTTTTT.

The chain couples TRBV5-1 to TRBJ1-1; 7 positions agree with TRBD1. Per germline, CDR1 SGHRS and CDR2 YFSETQ. The junction had 10 bases not matched to a gene; V was cut back by 4 bases and J by 1 base. This CDR3 has 16 amino acids. The CDR3 loop is CASSTGATAGNTEAFF. CDR3 nucleotide sequence: TGCGCCAGCAGCACAGGGGCGACCGCGGGGAACACTGAAGCTTTCTTT.

The chain couples TRBV18 to TRBJ2-3; a possible D gene is TRBD1 (5 bases). The length of the CDR3 is 14 residues. Per the germline V gene, CDR1 is KGHSH and CDR2 is LQKENI. The V end lost 1 base, the J end lost 2 bases, and 7 bases lay between the germline ends. CDR3 in DNA: TGTGCCAGCTCACCACTTGGGGCCACAGATACGCAGTATTTT. Protein: CASSPLGATDTQYF.

The V call is TRBV2, the J call TRBJ1-2; D is unclear. Germline loops: CDR1 SNHLY, CDR2 FYNNEI. V shed 1 base and J shed 8 bases, with 11 bases lying between them. The CDR3 is 13 amino acids. CDR3 region: CASSEGGHVGYTF. In nucleotides, the CDR3 is TGTGCCAGCAGTGAAGGAGGGCACGTAGGCTACACCTTC.

The gene calls are TRBV18 and TRBJ2-3; 7 nucleotides match TRBD2. CDR1 and CDR2 from the germline V gene are KGHSH and LQKENI. This CDR3 contains 15 residues. The junction had 1 base not matched to a gene; V was cut back by 0 bases and J by 1 base. The CDR3 region is CASSPPGGRTDTQYF. The CDR3 DNA reads TGTGCCAGCTCACCACCGGGAGGGCGCACAGATACGCAGTATTTT.

This sequence joins TRBV5-4 and TRBJ1-2, with no clear D. The germline CDR1 and CDR2 sequences are SGHNT and YYREEE (reference sequence). The CDR3 contains 15 residues. V was clipped by 0 bases and J by 5 bases, with 14 bases between them. CDR3 coding DNA: TGTGCCAGCAGCTTGGATTCCCGGGGAGGGTATGGCTACACCTTC. This translates into CASSLDSRGGYGYTF.

DNA for the CDR3: TGTGCCAGCAGCTTAGGGTCATGGAGGTCCACAGATACGCAGTATTTT. Its protein is CASSLGSWRSTDTQYF. V is TRBV7-2 and J is TRBJ2-3; a possible D gene is TRBD2 (5 bases). CDR1 and CDR2 from the germline V gene are SGHTA and FQGNSA. CDR3 length: 16 residues. V lost 1 base and J 2 bases, leaving 13 bases between the germline ends.

The chain couples TRBV14 to TRBJ2-7; D call uncertain. This CDR3 has 13 residues. Trimming pared 0 bases from V and 1 base from J, leaving 4 bases between. Per the germline V gene, CDR1 is SGHDN and CDR2 is FVKESK. The CDR3 bases are TGTGCCAGCAGCCAAGATCTATCCTACGAGCAGTACTTC. It codes for CASSQDLSYEQYF.

This sequence joins TRBV6-5 and TRBJ2-5, with D tentatively TRBD2 (6 bases). CDR3 length: 15 residues. Trimming stripped 3 bases from V and 0 bases from J, with 11 bases between. The germline gives CDR1 MNHEY, CDR2 SVGAGI. CDR3 sequence: CASSYNRGYQETQYF. CDR3 bases: TGTGCCAGCAGTTATAACCGGGGGTACCAAGAGACCCAGTACTTC.

The chain combines TRBV7-2 with TRBJ1-5; D gene uncertain. Germline values: CDR1 SGHTA, CDR2 FQGNSA. The CDR3 has 16 amino acids. V lost 0 bases and J 3 bases, leaving 12 bases between the germline ends. The CDR3 loop reads CASSLAYPGHNQPQHF. The CDR3 DNA reads as TGTGCCAGCAGCTTAGCTTATCCAGGCCACAATCAGCCCCAGCATTTT.

The gene calls are TRBV6-4 and TRBJ2-1, with 10 bases that match TRBD2. The germline V gene encodes CDR1 MRHNA and CDR2 SNTAGT. The V gene end was trimmed by 0 bases and the J gene end by 1 base; junction bases not matched to a gene: 9. This CDR3 has 19 amino acids. The CDR3 DNA reads as TGTGCCAGCAGTGACTCGATTGTAAGCGGGAGGGGGTCCTACAATGAGCAGTTCTTC. Amino acids: CASSDSIVSGRGSYNEQFF.

This clone was recorded only once. This rearrangement joins TRBV7-2 to TRBJ2-2; 7 nucleotides agree with TRBD1. The length of the CDR3 is 18 residues. Germline trimming cut 5 bases from V and 1 base from J; bases unmatched to any gene: 13. Germline V CDR1 and CDR2: SGHTA, FQGNSA. The CDR3: CASSPGPMGDRNTGELFF. Written as DNA, the CDR3 is TGTGCCAGCAGCCCGGGCCCAATGGGGGACAGGAACACCGGGGAGCTGTTTTTT. Based on the CDR3 plus reference TRBV7-2 and TRBJ2-2, the full variable domain is GAGVSQSPSNKVTEKGKDVELRCDPISGHTALYWYRQSLGQGLEFLIYFQGNSAPDKSGLPSDRFSAERTGGSVSTLTIQRTQQEDSAVYLCASSPGPMGDRNTGELFFGEGSRLTVL.

This clone came up once. This chain uses TRBV10-1 with TRBJ1-2; 9 positions match TRBD1. CDR1 and CDR2 (germline): WNHNN, SYGVQD (reference sequence). There are 17 residues in the CDR3. After removal of 3 bases from V and 5 bases from J, the junction contained 13 bases not matched to a gene. The CDR3 region has the DNA TGCGCCAGCAGTGATCACGTGGACAGGGGCAGAACGTATGGCTACACCTTC. Encoded protein: CASSDHVDRGRTYGYTF.

The chain couples TRBV30 to TRBJ1-1; the D gene is possibly TRBD1 (5 bases). Per the germline V gene, CDR1 is GTSNPN and CDR2 is SVGIG (reference sequence). The germline V and J ends were trimmed by 1 base and 10 bases, with 19 bases remaining between them. The CDR3 is made up of 14 amino acids. The CDR3 reads CAWSAGLTGFGAFF. CDR3 coding DNA: TGTGCCTGGAGTGCGGGACTGACGGGTTTTGGAGCTTTCTTT.

J is TRBJ2-7 and V is TRBV7-6, with TRBD2 as a possible D gene (6 bases). This CDR3 is 14 amino acids long. Trimming shortened V by 5 bases and J by 2 bases, and 13 bases separated the two germline ends. The germline CDR1 and CDR2 sequences are SGHVS and FNYEAQ. The CDR3 nucleotides read TGTGCCAGCAGCCCCGGGGAGGAAACCTACGAGCAGTACTTC. This gives the protein CASSPGEETYEQYF.

V usage is TRBV11-2 and J usage is TRBJ1-4; D might be TRBD1 (5 bases). V shed 5 bases and J shed 1 base, with 14 bases lying between them. The CDR3 is made up of 16 amino acids. The germline CDR1 and CDR2 sequences are SGHAT and FQNNGV. CDR3 loop: CASSQLDSLTNEKLFF. CDR3 coding DNA: TGTGCCAGCAGCCAACTCGACAGTTTAACTAATGAAAAACTGTTTTTT. The whole variable domain, remainder taken from reference TRBV11-2 and TRBJ1-4, is EAGVAQSPRYKIIEKRQSVAFWCNPISGHATLYWYQQILGQGPKLLIQFQNNGVVDDSQLPKDRFSAERLKGVDSTLKIQPAKLEDSAVYLCASSQLDSLTNEKLFFGSGTQLSVL.

The CDR3 sequence is CSVGGGFWLETQYF. The CDR3 DNA reads TGCAGCGTTGGTGGAGGGTTTTGGTTAGAGACCCAGTACTTC. The genes are TRBV29-1 and TRBJ2-5, with D perhaps TRBD2 (6 bases). The CDR3 has 14 amino acids. Germline CDR1 SQVTM, CDR2 ANQGSEA. Trimming removed 4 bases at V and 4 bases at J, with 16 bases between. Filled out from reference TRBV29-1 and TRBJ2-5, the complete variable domain reads SAVISQKPSRDICQRGTSLTIQCQVDSQVTMMFWYRQQPGQSLTLIATANQGSEATYESGFVIDKFPISRPNLTFSTLTVSNMSPEDSSIYLCSVGGGFWLETQYFGPGTRLLVL.

The rearrangement joins TRBV4-2 to TRBJ1-5, with no clear D. In germline, CDR1 is LGHNA, CDR2 YNFKEQ. Trimming pared 1 base from V and 0 bases from J, leaving 10 bases between. The CDR3 loop spans 16 amino acids. DNA for the CDR3: TGTGCCAGCAGCCAAGTCGGCGAGGATAGCAATCAGCCCCAGCATTTT. Amino acids: CASSQVGEDSNQPQHF.

The chain links TRBV27 to TRBJ1-1; D gene ambiguous. Trimming shortened V by 3 bases and J by 2 bases, and 10 bases separated the two germline ends. This CDR3 is 14 amino acids long. Germline-derived CDR1 and CDR2 are MNHEY and SMNVEV (reference sequence). CDR3 DNA: TGTGCCAGCAGTTTTTTTGGTCTAAACACTGAAGCTTTCTTT. Translated, it gives CASSFFGLNTEAFF.

The CDR3 DNA reads as TGCGCCAGCAAGATACAGGGAATTAGTGAGCAGTTCTTC. Translated: CASKIQGISEQFF. The genes are TRBV10-2 and TRBJ2-1; TRBD1 is a possible D gene (6 bases). The CDR3 length is 13 residues. Trimming took off 7 bases at V and 9 bases at J, with 16 bases between the two ends. Germline loops: CDR1 WSHSY, CDR2 SAAADI.

This clone was picked up one time. This rearrangement joins TRBV5-1 to TRBJ1-5; the match to TRBD1 covers 7 bases. The CDR3 has 15 amino acids. Trimming cost V 4 bases and J 7 bases; bases outside gene matches: 11. The germline CDR1 and CDR2 sequences are SGHRS and YFSETQ. The CDR3 is CASSVGGLSAQPQHF. The DNA of the CDR3 is TGCGCCAGCAGCGTAGGGGGCCTTTCGGCCCAGCCCCAGCATTTT.

J is TRBJ2-1 and V is TRBV7-8; D possibly corresponds to TRBD2 (5 bases). CDR1 is SGHVS, CDR2 FQNEAQ, per germline. V lost 5 bases, J lost 3 bases, and 14 bases lay in between. The CDR3 spans 15 residues. CDR3 nucleotides: TGTGCCAGCAGCCGGTGGGTGGAGGACTACAATGAGCAGTTCTTC. Protein product: CASSRWVEDYNEQFF.

The J gene is TRBJ1-6, the V gene TRBV6-6; D gene uncertain. This CDR3 spans 15 amino acids. Per germline, CDR1 MNHNY and CDR2 SVGAGI (reference sequence). V was shortened by 2 bases and J by 4 bases, with 9 bases between the two germline ends. The DNA of the CDR3 is TGTGCCAGCAGTTACGATGGCAGATATAATTCACCCCTCCACTTT. Protein: CASSYDGRYNSPLHF.